The entry below gives a single T cell receptor beta chain sequence along with its context. The sample comes from a study of blood T cell repertoires in COVID-19. The CDR3 sequence is 15 residues long. CDR1 is KGHSH, CDR2 LQKENI, per germline. With 3 bases removed from V and 1 base from J, the gap between germline ends came to 11 bases. Sequencing used immunoSEQ multiplex PCR; TCRdb keeps in-frame clones, though not all of them. The table records 220,000 or so clones, 80% to 90% of them present only once. Participants were placed into cohorts based on the clinical history they reported. This clonotype was sampled from a woman aged 18-30 years in a cohort exposed to, infected with or recovered from COVID-19 (not recorded which). The rearrangement joins TRBV18 to TRBJ2-3; no definite D call. Material: PBMCs or T cells enriched from blood (not recorded which). The CDR3 bases are TGTGCCAGCTCACCGCGAAATTTCGGCACAGATACGCAGTATTTT. Protein: CASSPRNFGTDTQYF.